These T cell receptor beta chains were read from a single sample in a study of blood T cells in healthy people across ages. Using its own MiXCR run on the 5' RACE reads, TCRdb lists one record per CDR3 protein. The table lists just over 800,000 distinct CDR3 sequences, approximately 59% of them singletons, with 28% in the top ten. The sequenced sample consisted of blood. Every receptor here comes from a man aged 25 to 45 in good health. Both conserved end residues are part of each CDR3. A D gene is named only where the DNA matches it firmly. Clone size is given for some rows only: seen once, a few or many times, or a class if the clone is expanded.

>TRBV7-9|TRBD1|TRBJ2-5|-
CASSLTGYETQYF
TGTGCCAGCAGCTTGACAGGGTATGAGACCCAGTACTTC
>TRBV29-1|-|TRBJ2-3|-
CSVEDSTSTDTQYF
TGCAGCGTAGAGGACAGTACTAGCACAGATACGCAGTATTTT
>TRBV11-1|-|TRBJ2-1|few
CASSYKGDTPLGEQFF
TGTGCCAGCAGCTATAAAGGGGACACTCCCCTGGGGGAGCAGTTCTTC
>TRBV9|-|TRBJ2-7|few
CASSETGFSYEQYF
TGTGCCAGCAGCGAAACAGGGTTCTCCTACGAGCAGTACTTC
>TRBV12-3/TRBV12-4|-|TRBJ2-5|-
CASRQGARETQYF
TGTGCCAGCAGACAGGGTGCCCGAGAGACCCAGTACTTC
>TRBV3-1|TRBD1|TRBJ2-7|few
CASSRSGQGTYEQYF
TGTGCCAGCAGCCGCTCGGGACAGGGTACCTACGAGCAGTACTTC
>TRBV20-1|-|TRBJ2-7|-
CSARVPFPPYEQYF
TGCAGTGCTAGGGTCCCCTTCCCTCCCTACGAGCAGTACTTC
>TRBV7-2|TRBD2|TRBJ2-3|-
CASSLSTGGRADTQYF
TGTGCCAGCAGCTTATCGACGGGGGGAAGGGCAGATACGCAGTATTTT
>TRBV28|-|TRBJ2-7|-
CASSETGFYEQYF
TGTGCCAGCAGTGAAACAGGGTTCTACGAGCAGTACTTC
>TRBV7-9|-|TRBJ2-5|few
CASRLQGAQETQYF
TGTGCCAGCAGACTACAGGGAGCTCAAGAGACCCAGTACTTC
>TRBV12-3/TRBV12-4|-|TRBJ2-1|-
CASARRGNNEQFF
TGTGCCAGCGCCCGGAGGGGAAACAATGAGCAGTTCTTC
>TRBV20-1|-|TRBJ2-7|few
CSAFPLRGGSYEQYF
TGCAGTGCTTTCCCCCTGAGGGGAGGTTCCTACGAGCAGTACTTC
>TRBV6-2/TRBV6-3|-|TRBJ2-1|-
CASSYSRGGAYNEQFF
TGTGCCAGCAGTTACTCGAGGGGGGGCGCCTACAATGAGCAGTTCTTC
>TRBV29-1|-|TRBJ2-7|once
CSALWGYEQYF
TGCAGCGCCCTGTGGGGATACGAGCAGTACTTC
>TRBV9|-|TRBJ1-2|-
CASSGQQPYGYTF
TGTGCCAGTTCTGGTCAACAGCCGTATGGCTACACCTTC
>TRBV5-1|-|TRBJ2-7|-
CASSLMDGDEQYF
TGCGCCAGCAGTCTTATGGACGGGGACGAGCAGTACTTC
>TRBV5-1|-|TRBJ1-5|few
CASSLGTSFNQPQHF
TGCGCCAGCAGCTTGGGGACATCGTTCAATCAGCCCCAGCATTTT
>TRBV7-2|TRBD2|TRBJ2-3|-
CASSPAGGPTDTQYF
TGTGCCAGCAGTCCAGCGGGAGGGCCCACAGATACGCAGTATTTT
>TRBV4-2|-|TRBJ1-1|-
CASSQYQGIGDDTEAFF
TGTGCCAGCAGCCAGTATCAGGGAATCGGAGATGACACTGAAGCTTTCTTT
>TRBV4-3|-|TRBJ2-1|few
CASSQDLGITGNEQFF
TGCGCCAGCAGCCAAGATTTAGGGATTACGGGAAATGAGCAGTTCTTC
>TRBV9|-|TRBJ2-7|few
CASSVGRDVYEQYF
TGTGCCAGCAGCGTGGGCCGGGACGTCTACGAGCAGTACTTC
>TRBV29-1|TRBD1|TRBJ2-7|-
CSVFTPDRGTYEQYF
TGCAGCGTTTTTACTCCGGACAGGGGGACCTACGAGCAGTACTTC
>TRBV25-1|-|TRBJ2-5|-
CASSEEEYYPLRQYF
TGTGCCAGCAGCGAAGAGGAATATTACCCCTTACGCCAGTACTTC
>TRBV29-1|-|TRBJ2-7|-
CSVRGDSYEQYF
TGCAGCGTCCGCGGGGATTCCTACGAGCAGTACTTC
>TRBV5-5|-|TRBJ2-7|few
CASSLGAGIAYEQYF
TGTGCCAGCAGCTTGGGGGCAGGGATCGCCTACGAGCAGTACTTC
>TRBV12-3/TRBV12-4|-|TRBJ2-5|-
CASSFQRLVPDEQYF
TGTGCCAGCAGTTTTCAAAGACTAGTTCCCGATGAGCAGTACTTC
>TRBV27|TRBD2|TRBJ2-1|few
CASTPTSGELDEQFF
TGTGCCAGCACTCCGACTAGCGGGGAATTGGATGAGCAGTTCTTC
>TRBV11-3|TRBD2|TRBJ2-1|few
CASSLGLAGEGEQFF
TGTGCCAGCAGCTTAGGGCTAGCGGGGGAGGGTGAGCAGTTCTTC